A selection of T cell receptor beta chains follows, all from one sample in a study of cytomegalovirus exposure and HLA in healthy donors. Only in-frame clones appear in the TCRdb table, and some are missing; sequencing was by immunoSEQ multiplex PCR. The profile shows roughly 100,000 clones, more than 80% of them singletons. Sequencing used PBMCs. The origin of the receptors is a young man in good health and CMV-seronegative. Each CDR3 is given with its conserved first and last residue. A D gene is named only where the DNA matches it firmly. Where a row states a size, it is once, few, many or the class of an expanded clone; other rows omit it.

.,TRBV30,TRBJ1-3,once,CAWSKGRNTIYF,TGTGCCTGGAGTAAGGGGCGAAACACCATATATTTT
.,TRBV27,TRBJ2-3,.,CASSLAGGRRDPQYF,TGTGCCAGCAGTTTGGCAGGGGGGCGAAGGGATCCGCAGTATTTT
.,TRBV9,TRBJ1-2,once,CASSASTVRTSNYGYTF,TGTGCCAGCAGCGCAAGTACCGTTCGGACATCCAACTATGGCTACACCTTC
TRBD2,TRBV5-4,TRBJ2-3,few,CASSQSDRGSLTDTQYF,TGTGCCAGCAGCCAGTCTGATCGCGGGAGTTTGACAGATACGCAGTATTTT
TRBD1,TRBV30,TRBJ2-2,.,CASAGTGGNTGELFF,TGTGCCTCTGCGGGGACAGGGGGCAACACCGGGGAGCTGTTTTTT
.,TRBV5-1,TRBJ2-5,.,CASSLSGEFETQYF,TGCGCCAGCAGCTTGTCGGGAGAGTTTGAGACCCAGTACTTC
.,TRBV27,TRBJ2-3,.,CASSSGVGGTDTQYF,TGTGCCAGCAGTTCCGGTGTGGGAGGAACAGATACGCAGTATTTT
TRBD1,TRBV27,TRBJ1-5,.,CASSLSMGGQGAVQPQHF,TGTGCCAGCAGTTTATCGATGGGCGGACAGGGGGCTGTACAGCCCCAGCATTTT
.,TRBV7-9,TRBJ1-1,once,CASSLYRGRVNTEAFF,TGTGCCAGCAGCTTATATAGGGGGAGGGTGAACACTGAAGCTTTCTTT
TRBD1,TRBV2,TRBJ1-2,.,CASSVTGSNYGYTF,TGTGCCAGCAGTGTGACAGGGTCGAACTATGGCTACACCTTC
.,TRBV4-1,TRBJ1-2,.,CASSPHRTTNYGYTF,TGCGCCAGCAGCCCCCACAGGACCACTAACTATGGCTACACCTTC
.,TRBV29-1,TRBJ2-1,.,CSAPSLTGGVNNEQFF,TGCAGCGCCCCCTCTTTAACTGGAGGGGTTAACAATGAGCAGTTCTTC
.,TRBV2,TRBJ2-1,few,CASSGRWGGLSEQFF,TGTGCCAGCAGTGGACGGTGGGGCGGCTTAAGTGAGCAGTTCTTC
TRBD1,TRBV7-2,TRBJ2-1,.,CASSQTGQGAGEQFF,TGTGCCAGCAGCCAAACCGGACAGGGGGCGGGTGAGCAGTTCTTC
.,TRBV7-8,TRBJ2-7,.,CASSSLPESQYF,TGTGCCAGCAGCTCCCTACCTGAATCGCAGTACTTC
.,TRBV7-9,TRBJ2-1,once,CASSSYRGLDNEQFF,TGTGCCAGCAGCTCCTACCGTGGGCTGGACAATGAGCAGTTCTTC
TRBD2,TRBV5-8,TRBJ2-3,once,CASSRTWLAGGMETDTQYF,TGTGCCAGCAGCCGAACCTGGCTAGCGGGAGGAATGGAAACAGATACGCAGTATTTT
.,TRBV25-1,TRBJ1-1,.,CASTLGEEAFF,TGTGCCAGCACCCTTGGGGAGGAAGCTTTCTTT
.,TRBV29-1,TRBJ2-3,.,CSVDPNTDTQYF,TGCAGCGTCGATCCTAACACAGATACGCAGTATTTT
TRBD2,TRBV19,TRBJ2-1,.,CASSPGLAGVNEQFF,TGTGCCAGTAGTCCGGGACTAGCGGGAGTCAATGAGCAGTTCTTC
.,TRBV30,TRBJ1-2,.,CAWSVIHVNYGYTF,TGTGCCTGGAGTGTAATACATGTTAACTATGGCTACACCTTC
.,TRBV9,TRBJ2-7,.,CASSPSGVSYEQYF,TGTGCCAGCAGCCCCTCGGGAGTATCCTACGAGCAGTACTTC
.,TRBV21-1,TRBJ2-3,.,CASSFLLWTGGDTQYF,TGTGCCAGCAGCTTTCTCCTCTGGACAGGGGGAGATACGCAGTATTTT
TRBD2,TRBV19,TRBJ2-3,once,CASLRTSGTRDTQYF,TGTGCCAGTCTTCGGACTAGCGGGACGCGAGATACGCAGTATTTT
.,TRBV7-2,TRBJ1-2,.,CASTPPGNYGYTF,TGTGCCAGCACCCCTCCCGGTAACTATGGCTACACCTTC
.,TRBV28,TRBJ1-1,.,CASIAGVSTEAFF,TGTGCCAGCATAGCAGGGGTGTCCACTGAAGCTTTCTTT
TRBD1,TRBV2,TRBJ1-6,.,CASSQTTGDSPLHF,TGTGCCAGCAGTCAGACCACAGGGGATTCACCCCTCCACTTT
.,TRBV30,TRBJ2-2,.,CAWSVRGFNTGELFF,TGTGCCTGGAGTGTTCGGGGGTTCAACACCGGGGAGCTGTTTTTT
.,TRBV4-2,TRBJ1-1,.,CASSQRQGVNAEAFF,TGTGCCAGCAGCCAACGGCAGGGCGTAAACGCTGAAGCTTTCTTT
.,TRBV10-3,TRBJ2-7,.,CAISPSQSYEQYF,TGTGCCATCAGTCCTAGCCAGTCTTACGAGCAGTACTTC
.,TRBV28,TRBJ2-5,.,CASSKPHRVVGETQYF,TGTGCCAGCAGTAAACCACACAGGGTAGTAGGGGAGACCCAGTACTTC
.,TRBV27,TRBJ1-2,.,CASSSRQANGYTF,TGTGCCAGCAGTTCTCGACAGGCTAATGGCTACACCTTC
.,TRBV29-1,TRBJ2-5,.,CSVNEGVRETQYF,TGCAGCGTTAATGAGGGGGTCCGGGAGACCCAGTACTTC
.,TRBV2,TRBJ1-2,.,CASSDSGTRLNYGYTF,TGTGCCAGCAGTGATTCCGGGACTAGGCTAAACTATGGCTACACCTTC
TRBD1,TRBV7-8,TRBJ1-2,.,CASSLARDRVLGYTF,TGTGCCAGCAGCTTAGCTCGGGACAGGGTCCTTGGCTACACCTTC
TRBD1,TRBV30,TRBJ2-7,.,CAWTDGRCTGTGFYWDRPYEQYF,TGTGCCTGGACCGACGGTAGGTGTACCGGGACAGGGTTTTATTGGGATAGGCCCTACGAGCAGTACTTC
.,TRBV4-2,TRBJ2-1,.,CASSPTSGAHGSSNEQFF,TGTGCCAGCAGCCCGACAAGTGGGGCACACGGCTCAAGCAATGAGCAGTTCTTC
.,TRBV28,TRBJ1-5,.,CASSFGRAVNQPQHF,TGTGCCAGCAGTTTTGGCAGGGCGGTCAATCAGCCCCAGCATTTT
.,TRBV19,TRBJ2-3,few,CASSSPTLVSGPDTQYF,TGTGCCAGTAGTTCACCCACACTGGTGTCAGGTCCAGATACGCAGTATTTT
TRBD1,TRBV7-9,TRBJ1-2,.,CASSLGQGAINYGYTF,TGTGCCAGCAGCTTGGGACAGGGAGCCATCAACTATGGCTACACCTTC
TRBD2,TRBV4-3,TRBJ2-7,.,CASSQDPSIGGKQYF,TGCGCCAGCAGCCAAGATCCCAGCATCGGGGGGAAGCAGTACTTC
.,TRBV6-5,TRBJ1-2,.,CASSRAGNLNYGYTF,TGTGCCAGCAGCCGTGCAGGGAATTTGAACTATGGCTACACCTTC
.,TRBV7-9,TRBJ1-5,.,CASSPGGFGNQPQHF,TGTGCCAGCAGCCCGGGGGGGTTCGGCAATCAGCCCCAGCATTTT
.,TRBV10-3,TRBJ2-7,.,CAISYQGPQVKIIEQYF,TGTGCCATCAGTTACCAGGGGCCGCAGGTGAAGATTATCGAGCAGTACTTC
.,TRBV18,TRBJ2-3,.,CASSPAGTDTQYF,TGTGCCAGCTCACCAGCGGGGACAGATACGCAGTATTTT
.,TRBV30,TRBJ1-5,few,CAWRKRGAGNQPQHF,TGTGCCTGGAGAAAGCGGGGGGCAGGCAATCAGCCCCAGCATTTT
TRBD1,TRBV28,TRBJ1-1,.,CASTPGGSGGTEAFF,TGTGCCAGCACCCCAGGGGGCTCAGGCGGCACTGAAGCTTTCTTT
.,TRBV6-5,TRBJ2-1,.,CASSYDRRFYNEQFF,TGTGCCAGCAGTTACGACAGGCGATTTTACAATGAGCAGTTCTTC
.,TRBV6-8,TRBJ2-5,.,CAPLGARETQYF,TGTGCCCCCCTGGGGGCCAGGGAGACCCAGTACTTC